A single TCR beta chain is shown here with its context. Antigen unknown. PCR involved 60 Vbeta and 13 Jbeta primers. Method: immunoSEQ multiplex PCR; TCRdb's copy keeps in-frame clones and lacks some. In the table there are 63,000 or so clones, approximately 81% of which are singletons. This sample is drawn from a study of cytomegalovirus exposure and HLA in healthy donors. Study-wide results and caveats: In a later analysis, across HLA loci, associated TCR counts were highest for DRB1, lowest for HLA-C.

CDR1 and CDR2 from the germline V gene are MNHEY and SVGAGI. The CDR3 totals 14 residues. J lost 7 bases, V lost 6 bases, and 11 bases had no gene match. Sample: PBMCs. The TCR comes from a woman in her 30s in good health and CMV-seropositive. The J gene is TRBJ2-7, the V gene TRBV6-5, with 8 positions matching TRBD2. The CDR3 coding sequence is TGTGCCAGCAGCTCGGGGACTAGGAAAGGGGAGCAGTACTTC. It codes for CASSSGTRKGEQYF.